This entry describes one T cell receptor (beta chain). What it binds is not known. The sample comes from a study of T cell responses to AZD1222 COVID-19 vaccine. Study-wide points: Of the AZD1222 recipients, only 6 or 7 were seropositive at baseline.

Some clones are missing from TCRdb's copy, which holds only in-frame ones; the method was immunoSEQ multiplex PCR. The table shows 150,000 or so clones, with 75% to 90% occurring only once. Trimming stripped 6 bases from V and 3 bases from J, with 17 bases between. CDR1 is MGHRA and CDR2 is YSYEKL in the germline V gene. The CDR3 length is 15 residues. The gene calls are TRBV4-1 and TRBJ1-1; D not certain. The specimen was peripheral blood, collected on day 0 of AZD1222 vaccination. This sequence was found in an adult in good health. The CDR3 sequence is CASRLTPTGHTEAFF. The CDR3 nucleotides are TGCGCCAGCAGACTAACCCCGACGGGCCACACTGAAGCTTTCTTT.